Listed below are T cell receptor beta chains from one sample, sequenced in a study of cytomegalovirus exposure and HLA in healthy donors. The protocol was immunoSEQ multiplex PCR, while the TCRdb copy is restricted to in-frame clones and leaves out a portion. The repertoire consists of more than 90,000 clones, with around 82% occurring once and the leading ten covering just over 0.75%. Sequenced material: PBMCs. These receptors came from a woman in her fifties or sixties in good health and CMV-seronegative. Each CDR3 is given with its conserved first and last residue. D genes are given only for firm matches. A row's size may be missing; if present it is once, few, many or a size class.

clone_size | j_call | d_call | v_call | cdr3_nt | cdr3_aa
. | TRBJ2-2 | . | TRBV10-3 | TGTGCCACCGTCTTGGGACTTTCCACCGGGGAGCTGTTTTTT | CATVLGLSTGELFF
. | TRBJ1-5 | . | TRBV9 | TGTGCCAGCAGCGGGGAGGGGGGACCCCAGCATTTT | CASSGEGGPQHF
. | TRBJ1-4 | . | TRBV5-1 | TGCGCCAGCAGCTTGGGACCAGGAAATGAAAAACTGTTTTTT | CASSLGPGNEKLFF
. | TRBJ1-2 | TRBD1 | TRBV4-3 | TGCGCCAGCAGCCAAAGGACAGGGGGAGACTATGGCTACACCTTC | CASSQRTGGDYGYTF
. | TRBJ2-7 | TRBD1 | TRBV2 | TGTGCCAGCACGGGGACAGGGGTCTACGAGCAGTACTTC | CASTGTGVYEQYF
. | TRBJ2-1 | . | TRBV28 | TGTGCCAGCAGTTTGGACAGCAGTGAGCAGTTCTTC | CASSLDSSEQFF
. | TRBJ2-1 | . | TRBV4-3 | TGCGCCAGCAGCCCCAGACAGCACTCCACCTACAATGAGCAGTTCTTC | CASSPRQHSTYNEQFF
. | TRBJ2-2 | . | TRBV30 | TGTGCCTGGAGTCCAGACAGCTCCGGGGAGCTGTTTTTT | CAWSPDSSGELFF
once | TRBJ1-4 | TRBD1 | TRBV9 | TGTGCCAGCAGCCCCGGGACAGGGGGCGCGGAGAAAGAAAAACTGTTCTTT | CASSPGTGGAEKEKLFF
. | TRBJ1-2 | TRBD1 | TRBV28 | TGTGCCAGCAGTTTAGGGGGGGCGGGACAGGGGGAATTTAACTATGGCTACACCTTC | CASSLGGAGQGEFNYGYTF
. | TRBJ2-5 | TRBD2 | TRBV6-5 | TGTGCCAGCAGTTTGAAGCGGGATTCGCCGGAGACCCAGTACTTC | CASSLKRDSPETQYF
. | TRBJ2-3 | . | TRBV11-3 | TGTGCCAGCAGCCCCCAGGACAACACAGATACGCAGTATTTT | CASSPQDNTDTQYF
. | TRBJ1-2 | . | TRBV7-2 | TGTGCCAGCAGCTTAGCAACTCGGGACTATGGCTACACCTTC | CASSLATRDYGYTF
. | TRBJ2-1 | TRBD2 | TRBV7-2 | TGTGCCAGCAGCTTCAGTAGCGGGAGGGCTGGAGGGGTCAATGAGCAGTTCTTC | CASSFSSGRAGGVNEQFF
. | TRBJ1-4 | TRBD1 | TRBV6-5 | TGTGCCAGCAGTTACTCCACAGGGGTGGGTGAAAAACTGTTTTTT | CASSYSTGVGEKLFF
. | TRBJ2-3 | . | TRBV25-1 | TGTGCCAGCAGTAAGACACAACGCACAGATACGCAGTATTTT | CASSKTQRTDTQYF
. | TRBJ2-7 | . | TRBV28 | TGTGCCAGCAGAGGGGGGGGACGGGGCTACGAGCAGTACTTC | CASRGGGRGYEQYF
. | TRBJ2-3 | . | TRBV6-1 | TGTGCCAGCAGGGAACAGGGAAGTAACACCCCAGATACGCAGTATTTT | CASREQGSNTPDTQYF
. | TRBJ1-3 | . | TRBV5-1 | TGCGCCAGCAGCTTGGGGGAGAGTGGAAACACCATATATTTT | CASSLGESGNTIYF
. | TRBJ2-3 | . | TRBV27 | TGTGCCAGCAGTCCCCGTGTGGCGGCTAGCACAGATACGCAGTATTTT | CASSPRVAASTDTQYF
. | TRBJ2-7 | . | TRBV30 | TGTGCCTGGAGCCTAAGGCGGGACCTGGGGGAGCAGTACTTC | CAWSLRRDLGEQYF
. | TRBJ1-5 | TRBD1 | TRBV6-6 | TGTGCCAGCAGTCCCGACAGGGGGGTGGCCCAGCATTTT | CASSPDRGVAQHF
. | TRBJ1-1 | . | TRBV4-1 | TGCGCCAGCAGCCAAATAGGGGGCACTGAAGCTTTCTTT | CASSQIGGTEAFF
. | TRBJ1-1 | TRBD1 | TRBV10-3 | TGTGCCATCCGGACAGGGAGGGACACTGAAGCTTTCTTT | CAIRTGRDTEAFF
. | TRBJ1-5 | TRBD1 | TRBV6-6 | TGTGCCAGCAGTTACCACGGACAGGCGAATCAGCCCCAGCATTTT | CASSYHGQANQPQHF
. | TRBJ2-3 | . | TRBV7-2 | TGTGCCAGCAGCTTGGTGGGGCAAGATACGCAGTATTTT | CASSLVGQDTQYF
. | TRBJ2-1 | TRBD2 | TRBV5-1 | TGCGCCAGCAGCCCAAGACTAGCGGGGAACAATGAGCAGTTCTTC | CASSPRLAGNNEQFF
. | TRBJ2-2 | TRBD1 | TRBV6-1 | TGTGCCAGCAGTGTAGGGACAGCGAACACCGGGGAGCTGTTTTTT | CASSVGTANTGELFF
few | TRBJ2-6 | . | TRBV30 | TGTGCCTCCCAATTAGAGACAGGTTCTCCTTGGGCCAACGTCCTGACTTTC | CASQLETGSPWANVLTF
once | TRBJ2-3 | . | TRBV4-3 | TGCGCCAGCAGCCAAGATTCACGGAGCACAGATACGCAGTATTTT | CASSQDSRSTDTQYF
. | TRBJ2-7 | TRBD1 | TRBV7-6 | TGTGCCAGCAGCCTAAGACAGGGTTCCTACGAGCAGTACTTC | CASSLRQGSYEQYF
. | TRBJ1-5 | . | TRBV7-2 | TGTGCCAGCAGCTTAGGAGGGGCCCAGGGGCCGCGGGCCCAGCATTTT | CASSLGGAQGPRAQHF
. | TRBJ1-2 | . | TRBV29-1 | TGCAGCGTCCGGACAAGCTATGGCTACACCTTC | CSVRTSYGYTF
. | TRBJ2-7 | . | TRBV5-6 | TGTGCCAGCAGATATACAGGGAGAAGCTCCTACGAGCAGTACTTC | CASRYTGRSSYEQYF
. | TRBJ1-3 | TRBD1 | TRBV4-3 | TGCGCCAGCAGCCAGTGGACAGGGAGCGGAAACACCATATATTTT | CASSQWTGSGNTIYF
once | TRBJ1-3 | . | TRBV7-2 | TGTGCCAGCAGCTTCGGGACACCTGGAAACACCATATATTTT | CASSFGTPGNTIYF
few | TRBJ2-1 | TRBD2 | TRBV15 | TGTGCCACCAGCTCCTACGGGACTAGCGGGTACAATGAGCAGTTCTTC | CATSSYGTSGYNEQFF
. | TRBJ1-5 | . | TRBV7-2 | TGTGCCAGCAGCTTGGCCCCGGGGGGGAGCGATCAGCCCCAGCATTTT | CASSLAPGGSDQPQHF
few | TRBJ2-2 | . | TRBV6-5 | TGTGCCAGCATCGACAGCAATTTGAACACCGGGGAGCTGTTTTTT | CASIDSNLNTGELFF
. | TRBJ1-2 | TRBD1 | TRBV5-1 | TGCGCCAGCAGCCCGGGACAGGGGGTTGTCTATGGCTACACCTTC | CASSPGQGVVYGYTF
. | TRBJ1-5 | . | TRBV10-3 | TGTGCCATCAGTGAGTCGGGCAGTAATCAGCCCCAGCATTTT | CAISESGSNQPQHF
. | TRBJ2-7 | . | TRBV5-1 | TGCGCCAGCAGCTTGGACCCCGACTTCACCTACGAGCAGTACTTC | CASSLDPDFTYEQYF
. | TRBJ1-3 | TRBD1 | TRBV9 | TGTGCCAGCAGCCTGACAGGGGATGGAAACACCATATATTTT | CASSLTGDGNTIYF
. | TRBJ1-2 | TRBD1 | TRBV7-9 | TGTGCCAGCAGCATAGGGACAGGGGGGGGCTACACCTTC | CASSIGTGGGYTF
. | TRBJ2-7 | TRBD2 | TRBV9 | TGTGCCAGCAGCGCGGGACTAGCGGGGGGTTCCTACGAGCAGTACTTC | CASSAGLAGGSYEQYF
once | TRBJ2-7 | TRBD1 | TRBV5-1 | TGCGCCAGCAGCAGGGACAGGGGGCTCTACGAGCAGTACTTC | CASSRDRGLYEQYF
. | TRBJ1-1 | . | TRBV4-3 | TGCGCCAGCAGCGCTAACAGGGCGTACACTGAAGCTTTCTTT | CASSANRAYTEAFF
. | TRBJ2-1 | . | TRBV10-3 | TGTGCCATCAGTGAGTCAGGAGGGAGCTTCAATGAGCAGTTCTTC | CAISESGGSFNEQFF
. | TRBJ2-7 | . | TRBV27 | TGTGCCAGCAGTTTCCTAACAGGGAACAAGGCCTCCGAGCAGTACTTC | CASSFLTGNKASEQYF